The T cell receptor beta chain under discussion was sequenced for a study of T cells after yellow fever vaccination. V lost 5 bases to trimming and J lost 1 base, with 20 bases between them. The germline V gene has CDR1 MDHEN and CDR2 SYDVKM. The CDR3 is 17 residues long. The table lists this clonotype with many counts. As yet, its antigen is unknown. Regarding the study as a whole: By day 5 rather than day 15, the secondary response had peaked, though it was weaker.

TCRdb itself ran the 5' RACE reads through MiXCR, one entry per CDR3 protein. In the table there are under 250,000 distinct CDR3 sequences, approximately 3% of which are singletons. This chain joins TRBV28 and TRBJ1-2; TRBD1 is a possible D gene (5 bases). The sequence derives from a man between 18 and 29 years old who received the YFV17D yellow fever vaccine. The material was CD4+ T cells sorted from PBMCs, obtained 10 days after the yellow fever booster vaccination. Here the CDR3 DNA reads TGTGCCAGCAGTCCGGTCGGGGGAGGGGATGTTAACTATGGCTACACCTTC. This codes for CASSPVGGGDVNYGYTF.